The TCR beta chain under discussion was sequenced for a study of cytomegalovirus exposure and HLA in healthy donors. Findings of the study overall: Of the V segments, some could not be distinguished, including TRBV6-2 and TRBV6-3, and were excluded. Highest at DRB1 and lowest at HLA-C, TCR association rates differed among HLA loci in a later analysis. Among the most significant clusters, several appeared linked to common viral pathogens in a later analysis.

Germline V gives CDR1 LNHNV, CDR2 YYDKDF (reference sequence). The V end was cut by 0 bases, the J end by 0 bases, with 9 bases between. The CDR3 covers 16 residues. Researchers ran the PCR with 60 Vbeta and 13 Jbeta primers. In the authors' workflow: A follow-up analysis tallied 70 million to 80 million unique TCR beta chains, about 11 million shared. Method: immunoSEQ multiplex PCR; TCRdb's copy keeps in-frame clones and lacks some. D and trimming were read from the DNA, whereas the V and J calls and clone size are those reported in that table. The repertoire includes under 200,000 clones, roughly four fifths of them detected once, and around 2.1% sits in the top ten. Concerning this clone: Its antigen is undetermined.

Input material: PBMCs. V usage is TRBV15 and J usage is TRBJ1-5; D ambiguous. The source is a woman under 30 in good health and CMV-seropositive. CDR3 sequence reads: CATSRDPGNSNQPQHF. For the CDR3, the DNA is TGTGCCACCAGCAGAGACCCCGGGAATAGCAATCAGCCCCAGCATTTT.